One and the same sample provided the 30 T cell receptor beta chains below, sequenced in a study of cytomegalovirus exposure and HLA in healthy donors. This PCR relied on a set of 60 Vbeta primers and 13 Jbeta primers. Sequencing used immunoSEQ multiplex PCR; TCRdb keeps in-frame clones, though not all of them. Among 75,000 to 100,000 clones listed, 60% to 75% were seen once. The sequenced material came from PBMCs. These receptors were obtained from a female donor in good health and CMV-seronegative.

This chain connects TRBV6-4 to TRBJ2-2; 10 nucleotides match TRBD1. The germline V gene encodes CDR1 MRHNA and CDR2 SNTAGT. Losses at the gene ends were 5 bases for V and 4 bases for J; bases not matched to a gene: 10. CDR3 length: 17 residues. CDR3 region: CASSPRGTGAFTGELFF. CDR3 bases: TGTGCCAGCAGTCCCAGGGGGACAGGGGCGTTCACCGGGGAGCTGTTTTTT.

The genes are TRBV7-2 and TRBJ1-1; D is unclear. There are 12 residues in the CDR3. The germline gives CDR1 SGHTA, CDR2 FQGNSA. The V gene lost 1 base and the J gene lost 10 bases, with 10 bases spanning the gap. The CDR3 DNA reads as TGTGCCAGCAGCTTAGAGGAGATTGGAGCTTTCTTT. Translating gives CASSLEEIGAFF.

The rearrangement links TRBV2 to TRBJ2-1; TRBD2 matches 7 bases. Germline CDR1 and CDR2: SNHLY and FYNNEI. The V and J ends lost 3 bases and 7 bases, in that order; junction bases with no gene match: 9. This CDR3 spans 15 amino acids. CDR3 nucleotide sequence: TGTGCCAGCAGTGACCGGGGGGAAGTTTGGAATGAGCAGTTCTTC. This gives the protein CASSDRGEVWNEQFF.

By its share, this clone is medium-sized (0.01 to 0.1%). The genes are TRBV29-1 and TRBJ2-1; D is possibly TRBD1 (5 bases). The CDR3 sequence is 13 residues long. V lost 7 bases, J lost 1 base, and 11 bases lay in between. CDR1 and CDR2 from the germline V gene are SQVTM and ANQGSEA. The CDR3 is CSALDSSYNEQFF. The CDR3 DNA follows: TGCAGCGCATTAGACAGTTCCTACAATGAGCAGTTCTTC.

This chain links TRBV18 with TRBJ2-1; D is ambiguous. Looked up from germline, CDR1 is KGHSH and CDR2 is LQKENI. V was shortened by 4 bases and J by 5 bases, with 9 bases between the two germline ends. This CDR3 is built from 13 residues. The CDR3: CASSLEPNNEQFF. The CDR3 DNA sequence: TGTGCCAGCTCACTAGAACCTAACAATGAGCAGTTCTTC.

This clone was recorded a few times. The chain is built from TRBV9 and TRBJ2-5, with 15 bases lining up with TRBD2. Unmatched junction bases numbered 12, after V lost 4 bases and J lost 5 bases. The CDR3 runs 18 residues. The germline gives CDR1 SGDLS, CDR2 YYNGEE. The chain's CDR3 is CASSRGLAGGIGYETQYF. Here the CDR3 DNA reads TGTGCCAGCAGCCGGGGACTAGCGGGGGGCATCGGGTATGAGACCCAGTACTTC.

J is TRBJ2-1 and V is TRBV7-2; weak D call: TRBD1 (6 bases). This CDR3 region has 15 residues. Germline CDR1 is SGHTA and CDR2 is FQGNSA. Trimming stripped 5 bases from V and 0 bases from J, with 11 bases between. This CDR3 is CASSPGHFSYNEQFF. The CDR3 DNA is TGTGCCAGCAGCCCGGGACACTTCTCCTACAATGAGCAGTTCTTC.

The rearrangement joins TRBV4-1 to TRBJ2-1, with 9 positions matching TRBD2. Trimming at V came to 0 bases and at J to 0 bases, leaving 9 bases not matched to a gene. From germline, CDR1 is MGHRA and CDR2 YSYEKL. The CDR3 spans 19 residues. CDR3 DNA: TGCGCCAGCAGCCAAGATAGGGGGGCTAGCGGGATCTCCTACAATGAGCAGTTCTTC. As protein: CASSQDRGASGISYNEQFF.

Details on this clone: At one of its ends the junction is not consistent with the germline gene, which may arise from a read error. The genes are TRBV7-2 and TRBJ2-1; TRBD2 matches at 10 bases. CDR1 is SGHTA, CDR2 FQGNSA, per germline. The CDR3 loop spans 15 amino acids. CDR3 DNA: TGTGCCAGCAACTTAGCGGGAGGCCTATACAATGAGCAGTTCTTC. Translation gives CASNLAGGLYNEQFF.

CDR3 nucleotide sequence: TGTGCCGGGACTAGCGGGATTGGCCCCGTGTACCAAGAGACCCAGTACTTC. Translating gives CAGTSGIGPVYQETQYF. V usage is TRBV30 and J usage is TRBJ2-5; 13 positions agree with TRBD2. V lost 8 bases, J lost 0 bases, and 12 bases stayed unmatched. This CDR3 is 17 amino acids long. The V gene's germline CDR1 is GTSNPN and CDR2 SVGIG (reference sequence).

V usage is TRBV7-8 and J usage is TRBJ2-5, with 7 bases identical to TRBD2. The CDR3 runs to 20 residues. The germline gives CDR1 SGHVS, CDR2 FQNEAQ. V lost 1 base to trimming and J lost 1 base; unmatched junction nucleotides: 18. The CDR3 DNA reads TGTGCCAGCAGCTTAGATCCGGAGGGACCTAACACGGGGGGCCAAGAGACCCAGTACTTC. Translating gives CASSLDPEGPNTGGQETQYF.

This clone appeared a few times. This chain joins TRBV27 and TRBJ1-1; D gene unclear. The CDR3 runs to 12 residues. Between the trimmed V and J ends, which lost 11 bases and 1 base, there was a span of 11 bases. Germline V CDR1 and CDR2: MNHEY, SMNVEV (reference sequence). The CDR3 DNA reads TGTGCCTGCAAGCGGGGGAACACTGAAGCTTTCTTT. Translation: CACKRGNTEAFF.

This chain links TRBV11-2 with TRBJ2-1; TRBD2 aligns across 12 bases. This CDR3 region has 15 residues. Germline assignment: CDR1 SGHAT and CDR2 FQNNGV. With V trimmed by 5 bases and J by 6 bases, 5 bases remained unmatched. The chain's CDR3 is CASSLRLAGANEQFF. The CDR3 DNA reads TGTGCCAGCAGCCTCCGACTAGCGGGGGCCAATGAGCAGTTCTTC.

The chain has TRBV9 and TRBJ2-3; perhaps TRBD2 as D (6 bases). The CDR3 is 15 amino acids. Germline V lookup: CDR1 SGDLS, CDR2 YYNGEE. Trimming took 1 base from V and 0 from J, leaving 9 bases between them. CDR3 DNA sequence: TGTGCCAGCAGCGTAACCGGGACTAGCACAGATACGCAGTATTTT. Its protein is CASSVTGTSTDTQYF.

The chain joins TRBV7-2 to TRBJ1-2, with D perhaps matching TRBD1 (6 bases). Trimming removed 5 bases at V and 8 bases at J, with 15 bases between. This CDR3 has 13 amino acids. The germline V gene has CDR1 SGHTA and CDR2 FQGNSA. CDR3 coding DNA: TGTGCCAGCAGCCAGGACAGCTATGGCGGCTACACCTTC. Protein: CASSQDSYGGYTF. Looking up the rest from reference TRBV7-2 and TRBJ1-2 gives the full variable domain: GAGVSQSPSNKVTEKGKDVELRCDPISGHTALYWYRQSLGQGLEFLIYFQGNSAPDKSGLPSDRFSAERTGGSVSTLTIQRTQQEDSAVYLCASSQDSYGGYTFGSGTRLTVV.

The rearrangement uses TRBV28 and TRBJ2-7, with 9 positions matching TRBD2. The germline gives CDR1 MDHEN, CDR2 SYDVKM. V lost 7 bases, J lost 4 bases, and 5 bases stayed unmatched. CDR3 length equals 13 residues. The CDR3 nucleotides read TGTGCCAGCATGGGGCGGGAGGGGTACGAGCAGTACTTC. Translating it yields CASMGREGYEQYF.

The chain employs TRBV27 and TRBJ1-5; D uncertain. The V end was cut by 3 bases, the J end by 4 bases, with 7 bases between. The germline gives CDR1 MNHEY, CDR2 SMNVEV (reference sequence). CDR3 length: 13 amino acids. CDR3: CASSLRRNQPQHF. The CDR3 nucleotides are TGTGCCAGCAGTTTGCGGAGAAATCAGCCCCAGCATTTT.

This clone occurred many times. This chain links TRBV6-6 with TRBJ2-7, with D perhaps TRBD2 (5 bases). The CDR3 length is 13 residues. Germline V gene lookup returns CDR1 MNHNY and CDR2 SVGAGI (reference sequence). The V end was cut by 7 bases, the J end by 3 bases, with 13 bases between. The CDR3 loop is CASNREKHYEQYF. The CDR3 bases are TGTGCCAGCAACCGGGAAAAGCACTACGAGCAGTACTTC.

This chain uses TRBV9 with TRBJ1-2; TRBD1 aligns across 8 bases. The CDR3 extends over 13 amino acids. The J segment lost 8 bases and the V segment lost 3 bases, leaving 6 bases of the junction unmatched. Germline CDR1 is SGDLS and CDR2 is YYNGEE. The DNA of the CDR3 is TGTGCCAGCAGCGAACAGGGGGTGAGAGGCTACACCTTC. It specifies CASSEQGVRGYTF.

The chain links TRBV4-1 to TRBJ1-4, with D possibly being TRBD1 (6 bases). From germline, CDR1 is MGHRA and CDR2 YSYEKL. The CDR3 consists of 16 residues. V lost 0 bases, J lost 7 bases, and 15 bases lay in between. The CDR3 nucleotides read TGCGCCAGCAGCCAAGATTCAGGGGCTGGGAGTGAAAAACTGTTTTTT. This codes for CASSQDSGAGSEKLFF.

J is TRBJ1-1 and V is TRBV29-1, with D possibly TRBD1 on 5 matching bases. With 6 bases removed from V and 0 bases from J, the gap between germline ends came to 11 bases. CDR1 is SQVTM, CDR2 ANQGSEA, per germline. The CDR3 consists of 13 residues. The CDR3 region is CSVDRGMNTEAFF. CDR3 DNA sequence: TGCAGCGTCGACCGGGGGATGAACACTGAAGCTTTCTTT. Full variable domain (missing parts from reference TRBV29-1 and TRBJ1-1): SAVISQKPSRDICQRGTSLTIQCQVDSQVTMMFWYRQQPGQSLTLIATANQGSEATYESGFVIDKFPISRPNLTFSTLTVSNMSPEDSSIYLCSVDRGMNTEAFFGQGTRLTVV.

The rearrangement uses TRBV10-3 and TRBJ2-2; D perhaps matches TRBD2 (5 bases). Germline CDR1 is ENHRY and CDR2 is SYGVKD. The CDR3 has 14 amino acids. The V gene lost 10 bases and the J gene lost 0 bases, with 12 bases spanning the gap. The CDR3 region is CATGGGSNTGELFF. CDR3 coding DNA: TGTGCCACCGGAGGAGGCTCGAACACCGGGGAGCTGTTTTTT.

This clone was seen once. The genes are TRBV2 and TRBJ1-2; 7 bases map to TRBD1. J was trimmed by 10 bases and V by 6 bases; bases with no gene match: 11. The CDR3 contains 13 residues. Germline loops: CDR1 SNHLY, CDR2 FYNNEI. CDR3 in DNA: TGTGCCAGCAGCGGGCGACAGGGTAACTTCTACACCTTC. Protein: CASSGRQGNFYTF.

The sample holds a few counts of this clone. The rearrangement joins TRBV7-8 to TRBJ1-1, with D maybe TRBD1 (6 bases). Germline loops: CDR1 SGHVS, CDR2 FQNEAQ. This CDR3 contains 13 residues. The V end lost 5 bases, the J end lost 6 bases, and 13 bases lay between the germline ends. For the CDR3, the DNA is TGTGCCAGCAGCGGTCAGGGGTTGGCTGAAGCTTTCTTT. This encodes CASSGQGLAEAFF.

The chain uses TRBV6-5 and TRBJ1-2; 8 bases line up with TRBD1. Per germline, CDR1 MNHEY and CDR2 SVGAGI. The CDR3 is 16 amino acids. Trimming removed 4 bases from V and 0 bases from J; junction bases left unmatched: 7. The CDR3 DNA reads TGTGCCAGCAGTTTTTCAGGGGGCACATCTAACTATGGCTACACCTTC. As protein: CASSFSGGTSNYGYTF.

CDR3 nucleotides: TGTGCCAGCACTCTATACAGGGACCTTTACACCTTC. Translation: CASTLYRDLYTF. The chain is built from TRBV2 and TRBJ1-2, with D possibly TRBD1 on 6 matching bases. The CDR3 is 12 residues long. In germline, CDR1 is SNHLY, CDR2 FYNNEI. Trimming shortened V by 7 bases and J by 11 bases, and 17 bases separated the two germline ends.

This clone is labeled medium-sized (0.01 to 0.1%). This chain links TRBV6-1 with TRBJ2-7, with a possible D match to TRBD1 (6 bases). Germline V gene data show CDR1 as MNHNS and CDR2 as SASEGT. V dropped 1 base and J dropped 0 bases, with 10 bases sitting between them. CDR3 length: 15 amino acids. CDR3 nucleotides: TGTGCCAGCAGTGAAGAGGCAGGGGCCTCCTACGAGCAGTACTTC. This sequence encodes CASSEEAGASYEQYF.

DNA for the CDR3: TGTGCCATCAGTGACCAGTACAGGGGGCAACGAGGGAACACTGAAGCTTTCTTT. Translating gives CAISDQYRGQRGNTEAFF. The chain carries TRBV10-3 and TRBJ1-1, with 9 bases lining up with TRBD1. The CDR3 runs to 18 residues. V lost 3 bases and J lost 1; bases outside the gene matches: 12. The germline gives CDR1 ENHRY, CDR2 SYGVKD.

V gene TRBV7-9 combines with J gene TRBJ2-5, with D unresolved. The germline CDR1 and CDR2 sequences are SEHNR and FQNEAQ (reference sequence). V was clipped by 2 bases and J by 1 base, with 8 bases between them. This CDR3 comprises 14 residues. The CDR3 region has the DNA TGTGCCAGCAGCTTAAGCTATATCCAAGAGACCCAGTACTTC. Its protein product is CASSLSYIQETQYF. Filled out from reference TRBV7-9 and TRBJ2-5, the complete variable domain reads DTGVSQNPRHKITKRGQNVTFRCDPISEHNRLYWYRQTLGQGPEFLTYFQNEAQLEKSRLLSDRFSAERPKGSFSTLEIQRTEQGDSAMYLCASSLSYIQETQYFGPGTRLLVL.

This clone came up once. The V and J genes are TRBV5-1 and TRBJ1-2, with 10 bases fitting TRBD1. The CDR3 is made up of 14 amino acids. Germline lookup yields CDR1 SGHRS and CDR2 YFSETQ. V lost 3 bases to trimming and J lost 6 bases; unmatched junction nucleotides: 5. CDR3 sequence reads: CASSWSGTGDGYTF. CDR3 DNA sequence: TGCGCCAGCAGCTGGTCAGGGACAGGGGATGGCTACACCTTC.